This TCR beta chain was captured by sequencing in a study of T cell responses to AZD1222 COVID-19 vaccine. Overall study results and limits: Donors were chiefly white British, with a greater number of females, and clonal diversity was perhaps underestimated.

This clone was detected only once. No antigen is known for it. Trimming removed 0 bases from V and 0 bases from J, with 5 bases in between. The V gene's germline CDR1 is LNHNV and CDR2 YYDKDF (reference sequence). This CDR3 has 14 residues. Profiling relied on immunoSEQ multiplex PCR, and the TCRdb table lists in-frame clones only, not all of them. Among approximately 150,000 clones, around 93% were seen once, and the ten largest hold roughly 1.3%. The chain combines TRBV15 with TRBJ1-1; D is uncertain. The TCR comes from an adult in good health. The material was peripheral blood, obtained on day 0 of AZD1222 vaccination. Here the CDR3 DNA reads TGTGCCACCAGCAGAGACAGCATGAACACTGAAGCTTTCTTT. Translated: CATSRDSMNTEAFF.